The entry that follows covers one TCR beta chain sequence. The antigen is not known. The data are from a study of T cells in narcolepsy. Whole-study findings and limits: Healthy controls reportedly lacked the autoreactive clonotypes serially found in patients' blood. No autoreactive T cell clone sequences appeared in some memory CD4+ repertoires. Comparing one patient's CSF and blood CD4+ clonotypes highlighted HCRT- and TRIB2-specific autoreactive clonotypes.

Germline values: CDR1 MNHEY, CDR2 SVGAGI. V was cut by 5 bases and J by 5 bases, with 12 bases left in between. The CDR3 has 14 amino acids. The table came from immunoSEQ multiplex PCR; TCRdb's copy has only in-frame clones and leaves some out. The data hold about 40,000 clones, with around 88% observed a single time. Input material: CD45RA- memory CD4+ T cells from PBMCs. This chain links TRBV6-5 with TRBJ1-4; D is ambiguous. The TCR was taken from a human donor with narcolepsy. The CDR3 protein is CASSPVRQNEKLFF. In DNA, the CDR3 is TGTGCCAGCAGTCCCGTTCGTCAGAATGAAAAACTGTTTTTT.